This TCR beta chain is drawn from a study of blood T cell repertoires in COVID-19. Repertoires were generated with immunoSEQ multiplex PCR, while TCRdb's copy carries only in-frame clones and drops some. The repertoire includes a few hundred thousand clones, less than 90% of them detected once, and 0.9% to 1.2% sits in the top ten. Per germline, CDR1 LGHNA and CDR2 YSLEER. V lost 0 bases, J lost 4 bases, and 13 bases lay in between. There are 15 residues in the CDR3. Source material: PBMCs or T cells enriched from blood (not recorded which). The chain uses TRBV4-3 and TRBJ2-7; D is possibly TRBD1 (6 bases). The receptor was isolated from a woman aged 25 to 39 who had recovered from COVID-19. The CDR3 spells CASSQEEAGVYEQYF. DNA of the CDR3: TGCGCCAGCAGCCAAGAGGAGGCAGGGGTGTACGAGCAGTACTTC.